These 23 T cell receptor beta chains were sequenced from one sample in a study of blood T cell repertoires in COVID-19. TCRdb's copy holds only in-frame clones and misses some; the assay was immunoSEQ multiplex PCR. The repertoire holds 200,000 to 250,000 clones, 80% to 85% seen once, with around 20% in the top ten. Specimen: peripheral blood. Receptors were obtained from a man younger than 40 with active or convalescent COVID-19.

This chain connects TRBV28 to TRBJ1-1; D call uncertain. Trimming took off 4 bases at V and 2 bases at J, with 17 bases between the two ends. Germline CDR1 is MDHEN and CDR2 is SYDVKM. This CDR3 comprises 16 residues. Written as DNA, the CDR3 is TGTGCCAGCAGTTCACACGCCTCACCAATTAACACTGAAGCTTTCTTT. Protein: CASSSHASPINTEAFF.

The CDR3 DNA reads TGTGCCAGCAGCTCAGCTAGTGCCCCGGGACTAGCGGGTTCAGATACGCAGTATTTT. This encodes CASSSASAPGLAGSDTQYF. This sequence joins TRBV7-2 and TRBJ2-3; TRBD2 agrees at 12 bases. After removal of 4 bases from V and 4 bases from J, the junction contained 15 bases not matched to a gene. The CDR3 length is 19 residues. Germline-derived CDR1 and CDR2 are SGHTA and FQGNSA.

The chain employs TRBV6-2 or TRBV6-3 and TRBJ1-1; TRBD1 matches 8 bases. The trim removed 4 bases at V and 8 bases at J, leaving 12 bases unmatched. The V gene's germline CDR1 is MNHEY and CDR2 SVGEGT. The CDR3 is made up of 15 amino acids. This CDR3 reads CASSSGGQGGTEAFF. CDR3 DNA: TGTGCCAGCAGTTCGGGAGGACAGGGTGGGACGGAAGCTTTCTTT.

As concerns this clone: The sample contains more than one DNA sequence encoding this CDR3. V gene TRBV5-1 combines with J gene TRBJ2-5, with TRBD1 as a possible D gene (6 bases). Per germline, CDR1 SGHRS and CDR2 YFSETQ. V shed 4 bases and J shed 2 bases, with 12 bases lying between them. There are 14 residues in the CDR3. CDR3 DNA sequence: TGCGCCAGCAGCATTTTGACAGGACAAGAGACCCAGTACTTC. Translating it yields CASSILTGQETQYF.

The gene calls are TRBV9 and TRBJ1-2, with D perhaps matching TRBD1 (5 bases). The CDR3 runs to 13 residues. Germline V gene sequence: CDR1 SGDLS, CDR2 YYNGEE. V was trimmed by 3 bases and J by 5 bases, leaving 11 bases between them. CDR3 sequence reads: CASSAPGLYGYTF. The CDR3 DNA sequence: TGTGCCAGCAGCGCCCCAGGGTTATATGGCTACACCTTC.

The chain recombines TRBV27 with TRBJ1-4; a possible D gene is TRBD1 (6 bases). Germline V gene sequence: CDR1 MNHEY, CDR2 SMNVEV (reference sequence). The length of the CDR3 is 16 residues. V dropped 4 bases and J dropped 5 bases, with 17 bases sitting between them. CDR3: CASSSITTGPNEKLFF. In nucleotides, the CDR3 is TGTGCCAGCAGTTCAATCACTACAGGGCCGAATGAAAAACTGTTTTTT.

The chain joins TRBV28 to TRBJ1-2; 7 bases line up with TRBD1. Looked up from germline, CDR1 is MDHEN and CDR2 is SYDVKM. The CDR3 is 14 residues long. The ends lost 7 bases at V and 0 bases at J; junction bases unmatched: 5. The CDR3 sequence is CASIKGTANYGYTF. The CDR3 region has the DNA TGTGCCAGCATAAAAGGGACAGCTAACTATGGCTACACCTTC.

V and J are TRBV7-2 and TRBJ2-2; D is unresolved. V lost 1 base to trimming and J lost 6 bases, with 12 bases between them. Per the germline V gene, CDR1 is SGHTA and CDR2 is FQGNSA. The CDR3 is 15 amino acids. The CDR3 protein is CASSLERRVPGELFF. CDR3 sequence (DNA): TGTGCCAGCAGCTTAGAGAGACGGGTCCCCGGGGAGCTGTTTTTT.

The rearrangement uses TRBV19 and TRBJ2-7; no firm D call. The CDR3 has 13 amino acids. Germline CDR1 LNHDA, CDR2 SQIVND (reference sequence). V lost 5 bases and J 2 bases, leaving 10 bases between the germline ends. The CDR3 spells CASSYTITYEQYF. In DNA, the CDR3 is TGTGCCAGTAGTTATACTATAACCTACGAGCAGTACTTC.

The CDR3 loop is CASSGRGTDTQYF. CDR3 nucleotide sequence: TGTGCCAGTAGTGGGCGGGGCACAGATACGCAGTATTTT. V is TRBV19 and J is TRBJ2-3; TRBD2 might be the D (5 bases). The length of the CDR3 is 13 residues. Germline V gives CDR1 LNHDA, CDR2 SQIVND (reference sequence). V lost 5 bases and J 1 base, leaving 7 bases between the germline ends.

This clone has only one observation. V gene TRBV4-1 combines with J gene TRBJ1-1, with TRBD1 identical over 8 bases. The germline V gene has CDR1 MGHRA and CDR2 YSYEKL. Trimming removed 0 bases from V and 7 bases from J; junction bases left unmatched: 13. This CDR3 is built from 17 residues. The CDR3 DNA follows: TGCGCCAGCAGCCAAGACGGGGGGCGGACAGGGAATAGTGAAGCTTTCTTT. It yields the protein CASSQDGGRTGNSEAFF.

V gene TRBV27 combines with J gene TRBJ1-2; 7 bases align to TRBD1. This CDR3 has 14 residues. V lost 5 bases to trimming and J lost 0 bases; unmatched junction nucleotides: 3. Germline CDR1 MNHEY, CDR2 SMNVEV (reference sequence). For the CDR3, the DNA is TGTGCCAGCAGTCGGCAGGGGGCTAACTATGGCTACACCTTC. It yields the protein CASSRQGANYGYTF.

The J gene is TRBJ2-1, the V gene TRBV5-4; TRBD2 agrees at 7 bases. The germline V gene has CDR1 SGHNT and CDR2 YYREEE (reference sequence). J lost 0 bases, V lost 4 bases, and 7 bases had no gene match. CDR3 length equals 16 residues. Here the CDR3 reads CASSRPGGSSYNEQFF. CDR3 nucleotides: TGTGCCAGCAGCCGTCCCGGCGGGAGCTCCTACAATGAGCAGTTCTTC.

The rearrangement uses TRBV2 and TRBJ1-2; weak D call: TRBD1 (6 bases). Germline V CDR1 and CDR2: SNHLY, FYNNEI. The CDR3 has 12 amino acids. Trimming shortened V by 7 bases and J by 14 bases, and 20 bases separated the two germline ends. The CDR3 region has the DNA TGTGCCAGCAAGGGACAAGATGTGATTGGAACCTTC. Amino acids: CASKGQDVIGTF.

V is TRBV7-2 and J is TRBJ2-3, with D perhaps TRBD2 (5 bases). Germline values: CDR1 SGHTA, CDR2 FQGNSA. There are 17 residues in the CDR3. V gave up 5 bases and J gave up 2 bases, with 20 bases separating them. CDR3 in DNA: TGTGCCAGCAGCACAGCGACCACGAGGAGGATCACAGATACGCAGTATTTT. Amino acids: CASSTATTRRITDTQYF.

The chain is built from TRBV11-3 and TRBJ2-3; D is possibly TRBD2 (5 bases). The CDR3 spans 15 residues. Germline lookup yields CDR1 SGHNT and CDR2 YENEEA. V was cut by 3 bases and J by 2 bases, with 12 bases left in between. CDR3 nucleotide sequence: TGTGCCAGCAGCTTGGAGGTTTCGCCCACAGATACGCAGTATTTT. It encodes CASSLEVSPTDTQYF.

The chain combines TRBV19 with TRBJ1-5; D is perhaps TRBD1 (5 bases). The germline V and J ends were trimmed by 9 bases and 6 bases, with 12 bases remaining between them. The germline V gene encodes CDR1 LNHDA and CDR2 SQIVND (reference sequence). This CDR3 contains 12 residues. In DNA, the CDR3 is TGTGCCAGCGGAGGAGGGGTTCAGCCCCAGCATTTT. Its translation: CASGGGVQPQHF. The full variable domain, rest sourced from reference TRBV19 and TRBJ1-5, is DGGITQSPKYLFRKEGQNVTLSCEQNLNHDAMYWYRQDPGQGLRLIYYSQIVNDFQKGDIAEGYSVSREKKESFPLTVTSAQKNPTAFYLCASGGGVQPQHFGDGTRLSIL.

This clone occurred a few times. The genes are TRBV25-1 and TRBJ1-3; D might be TRBD1 (5 bases). Germline-derived CDR1 and CDR2 are MGHDK and SYGVNS. V dropped 6 bases and J dropped 0 bases, with 15 bases sitting between them. The CDR3 totals 16 residues. The CDR3 region has the DNA TGTGCCAGCAGGCCCCCAGGGTTATCCTCTGGAAACACCATATATTTT. Its protein product is CASRPPGLSSGNTIYF.

The chain carries TRBV19 and TRBJ1-2, with D uncertain. The V end lost 6 bases, the J end lost 2 bases, and 22 bases lay between the germline ends. Germline CDR1 is LNHDA and CDR2 is SQIVND (reference sequence). The CDR3 loop spans 17 amino acids. CDR3 sequence (DNA): TGTGCCAGTAGCCCCCCCCTGGGTCGAGGCGCAAACTATGGCTACACCTTC. Amino acids: CASSPPLGRGANYGYTF.

This chain links TRBV11-2 with TRBJ1-1; unclear D gene. V lost 4 bases, J lost 1 base, and 16 bases lay in between. This CDR3 contains 16 residues. CDR1 and CDR2 from the germline V gene are SGHAT and FQNNGV. Written as DNA, the CDR3 is TGTGCCAGCAGCTCCCGGGAGAAACTGAAGAACACTGAAGCTTTCTTT. It translates to CASSSREKLKNTEAFF.

The chain is built from TRBV21-1 and TRBJ2-2; TRBD1, the table's D call, lacks a check against the DNA. TRBV21-1 is termed a pseudogene. This CDR3 contains 16 residues. CDR3 protein: CASSTERQGWTGELFF. For the CDR3, the DNA is TGTGCCAGCAGCACGGAGCGACAGGGTTGGACCGGGGAGCTGTTTTTT.

This clone came up a few times. V gene TRBV7-2 combines with J gene TRBJ1-1; the D gene is possibly TRBD1 (6 bases). The CDR3 contains 14 residues. V lost 2 bases, J lost 3 bases, and 10 bases lay in between. Germline CDR1 SGHTA, CDR2 FQGNSA. Written as DNA, the CDR3 is TGTGCCAGCAGCTTAAACAGGGTTTACACTGAAGCTTTCTTT. It specifies CASSLNRVYTEAFF.

This rearrangement joins TRBV3-1 (or the pseudogene TRBV3-2) to TRBJ1-2; TRBD1 matches at 8 bases. J was trimmed by 8 bases and V by 1 base; bases with no gene match: 3. The CDR3 spans 13 residues. Germline CDR1 LGHDT, CDR2 YNNKEL (reference sequence). The CDR3 sequence: CASSQVTGDGYTF. The CDR3 nucleotides are TGTGCCAGCAGCCAAGTGACAGGGGACGGCTACACCTTC.